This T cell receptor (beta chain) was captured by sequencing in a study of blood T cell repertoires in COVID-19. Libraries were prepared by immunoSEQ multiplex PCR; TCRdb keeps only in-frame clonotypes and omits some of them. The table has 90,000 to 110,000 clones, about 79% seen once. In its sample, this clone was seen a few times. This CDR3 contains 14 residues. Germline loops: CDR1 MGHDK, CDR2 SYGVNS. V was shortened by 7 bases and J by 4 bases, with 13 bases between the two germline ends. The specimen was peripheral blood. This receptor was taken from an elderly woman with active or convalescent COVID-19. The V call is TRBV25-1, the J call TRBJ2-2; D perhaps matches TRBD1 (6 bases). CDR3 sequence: CASKTHRATGELFF. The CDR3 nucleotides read TGTGCCAGCAAAACTCACAGGGCCACCGGGGAGCTGTTTTTT.